A selection of T cell receptor beta chains follows, all from one sample in a study of T cells after posttransplantation cyclophosphamide. The assay was immunoSEQ multiplex PCR, and TCRdb's table has in-frame clones only and misses some. Seen here are 34,000 or so clones, 91% observed once, and the top ten hold 0.095% to 0.12%. The sample taken for sequencing was naive CD4+ T cells sorted from blood. Source of these receptors: a man aged 25-45 years in good health and a related stem cell transplant donor. Both conserved end residues are part of each CDR3. A D gene is named only where the DNA matches it firmly. Clone size is not always given. Where it is, it says once, few, many or a class for expanded clones.

j_call	clone_size	v_call	d_call	cdr3_nt	cdr3_aa
TRBJ1-2	.	TRBV6-1	TRBD1	TGTGCCAGCAGCGACGCGACAGGGGACTATGGCTACACCTTC	CASSDATGDYGYTF
TRBJ2-1	.	TRBV4-3	TRBD2	TGCGCCAGCAGCCGCACTAGCGGGGGTTACAATGAGCAGTTCTTC	CASSRTSGGYNEQFF
TRBJ1-4	.	TRBV5-1	.	TGCGCCAGCAGCTTGGGGCAGGGGTCCTACAAGTTGGGGACCGAAAAACTGTTTTTT	CASSLGQGSYKLGTEKLFF
TRBJ2-7	once	TRBV2	TRBD2	TGTGCCAGCAGTGCCGGGACTACCTCCTACGAGCAGTACTTC	CASSAGTTSYEQYF
TRBJ1-3	once	TRBV5-4	TRBD1	TGTGCCAGCAGCCCAGGGGGTCTCTCTGGAAACACCATATATTTT	CASSPGGLSGNTIYF
TRBJ1-5	.	TRBV18	TRBD1	TGTGCCAGCTCACAGGACAGGGGGTTTACCTTGGGCAATCAGCCCCAGCATTTT	CASSQDRGFTLGNQPQHF
TRBJ1-2	.	TRBV7-3	.	TGTGCCAGCAGCTCAAAGAGGGGGGGAGGCGGCTACACCTTC	CASSSKRGGGGYTF
TRBJ2-2	.	TRBV7-3	.	TGTGCCAGCAGCTTATCTCCCACCGGGGAGCTGTTTTTT	CASSLSPTGELFF
TRBJ2-6	.	TRBV28	.	TGTGCCAGCAGTTCCCGACAGCCCCCTTGGGCCAACGTCCTGACTTTC	CASSSRQPPWANVLTF
TRBJ2-3	.	TRBV19	TRBD2	TGTGCCAGTAGGGATGCGGGGGGGCCGACAGATACGCAGTATTTT	CASRDAGGPTDTQYF
TRBJ2-7	.	TRBV6-4	TRBD2	TGTGCCAGCATTCTTAGACTAGCGGGGACCTACGAGCAGTACTTC	CASILRLAGTYEQYF
TRBJ2-7	.	TRBV7-6	TRBD2	TGTGCCAGCAGCTTGAGACTAGCGGGAGCCTACGAGCAGTACTTC	CASSLRLAGAYEQYF
TRBJ1-3	.	TRBV13	.	TGTGTCAGCAGCTTAGGACAAGCAGGAGGGATCATATATTTT	CVSSLGQAGGIIYF
TRBJ1-5	once	TRBV6-6	TRBD1	TGTGCCAGCAGTCGACAGGGGAGCAATCAGCCCCAGCATTTT	CASSRQGSNQPQHF
TRBJ2-1	.	TRBV7-9	.	TGTGCCAGCAGCTTAGCGACTAGCAATGAGCAGTTCTTC	CASSLATSNEQFF
TRBJ2-5	once	TRBV4-1	TRBD2	TGCGCCAGCAGCCAAGAGACTAGCGGGGGGGAGACCCAGTACTTC	CASSQETSGGETQYF
TRBJ2-3	.	TRBV5-1	TRBD2	TGCGCCAGCTGGAGCGGGGGGTCAGATACGCAGTATTTT	CASWSGGSDTQYF
TRBJ2-7	.	TRBV5-1	TRBD1	TGCGCCAGCAGCTTGGGGGACAGGGGCTACGAGCAGTACTTC	CASSLGDRGYEQYF
TRBJ1-1	.	TRBV6-5	.	TGTGCCAGCAGTTCCTTACAGGGACCGAACACTGAAGCTTTCTTT	CASSSLQGPNTEAFF
TRBJ2-2	.	TRBV5-1	TRBD1	TGCGCCAGCAGCTTCACAGGGGGCTCGGTCACCGGGGAGCTGTTTTTT	CASSFTGGSVTGELFF
TRBJ1-4	.	TRBV11-2	.	TGTGCCAGCAGCTTAGGGGCAGGGTATGAAAAACTGTTTTTT	CASSLGAGYEKLFF
TRBJ2-3	.	TRBV19	.	TGTGCCAGTAGCCGCCCCGAAACAGGTAACACAGATACGCAGTATTTT	CASSRPETGNTDTQYF
TRBJ1-1	.	TRBV19	.	TGTGCCAGTAAGCGCCACGGGCCGGGGACTGAAGCTTTCTTT	CASKRHGPGTEAFF
TRBJ1-2	.	TRBV6-6	TRBD1	TGTGCCAGCAGGTGGACAGGGGGCGGTAACTATGGCTACACCTTC	CASRWTGGGNYGYTF
TRBJ1-5	.	TRBV19	.	TGTGCCAGTAGTATAGCCTTGTCAGGTACCAATCAGCCCCAGCATTTT	CASSIALSGTNQPQHF